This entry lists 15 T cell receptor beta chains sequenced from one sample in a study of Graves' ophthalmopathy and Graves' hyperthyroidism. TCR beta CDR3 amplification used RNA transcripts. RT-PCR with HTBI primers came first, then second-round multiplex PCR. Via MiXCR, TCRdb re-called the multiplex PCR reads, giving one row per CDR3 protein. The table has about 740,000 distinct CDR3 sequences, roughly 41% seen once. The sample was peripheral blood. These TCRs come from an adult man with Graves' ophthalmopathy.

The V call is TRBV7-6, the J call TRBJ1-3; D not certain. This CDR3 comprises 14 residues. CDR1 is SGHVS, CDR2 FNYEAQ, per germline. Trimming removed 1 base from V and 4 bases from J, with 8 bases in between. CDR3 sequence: CASSLERGGNTIYF. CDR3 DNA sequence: TGTGCCAGCAGCTTAGAGCGGGGAGGAAACACCATATATTTT. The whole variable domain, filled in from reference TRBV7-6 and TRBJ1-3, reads GAGVSQSPRYKVTKRGQDVALRCDPISGHVSLYWYRQALGQGPEFLTYFNYEAQQDKSGLPNDRFSAERPEGSISTLTIQRTEQRDSAMYRCASSLERGGNTIYFGEGSWLTVV.

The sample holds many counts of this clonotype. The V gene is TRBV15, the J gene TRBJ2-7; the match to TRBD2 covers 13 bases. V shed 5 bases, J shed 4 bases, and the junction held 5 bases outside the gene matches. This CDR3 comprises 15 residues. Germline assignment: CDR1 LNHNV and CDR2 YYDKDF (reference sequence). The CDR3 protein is CATSGETSGRYEQYF. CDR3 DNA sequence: TGTGCCACCAGCGGCGAGACTAGCGGGAGGTACGAGCAGTACTTC.

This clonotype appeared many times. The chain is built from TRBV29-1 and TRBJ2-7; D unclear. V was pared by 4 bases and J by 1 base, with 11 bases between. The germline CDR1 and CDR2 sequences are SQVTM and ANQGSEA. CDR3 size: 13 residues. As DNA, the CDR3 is TGCAGCGTTGTGGTATCCATATCCTACGAGCAGTACTTC. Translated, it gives CSVVVSISYEQYF.

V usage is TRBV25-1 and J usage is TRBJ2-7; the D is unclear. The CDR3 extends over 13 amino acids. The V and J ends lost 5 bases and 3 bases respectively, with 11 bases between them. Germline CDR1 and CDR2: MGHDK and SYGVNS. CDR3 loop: CASSLSLRYEQYF. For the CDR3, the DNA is TGTGCCAGCAGTTTGAGTCTGCGCTACGAGCAGTACTTC.

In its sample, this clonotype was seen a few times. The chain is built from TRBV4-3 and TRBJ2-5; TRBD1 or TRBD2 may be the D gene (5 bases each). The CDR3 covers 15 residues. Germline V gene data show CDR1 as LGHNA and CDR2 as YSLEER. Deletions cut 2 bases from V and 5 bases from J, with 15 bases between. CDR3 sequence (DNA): TGCGCCAGCAGCCAACAGGGTTTGGGCGGGGAGACCCAGTACTTC. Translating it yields CASSQQGLGGETQYF.

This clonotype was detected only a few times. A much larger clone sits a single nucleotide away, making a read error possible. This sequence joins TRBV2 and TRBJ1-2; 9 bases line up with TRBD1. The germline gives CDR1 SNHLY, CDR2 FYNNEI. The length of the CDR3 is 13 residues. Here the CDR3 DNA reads TGTGCCGGCAGCGTGACAGGGGGTGACGGCTACACCTTC. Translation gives CAGSVTGGDGYTF.

The CDR3 here is CSARPGDRANYEQYF. The CDR3 coding sequence is TGCAGTGCTAGACCAGGGGACAGGGCTAACTACGAGCAGTACTTC. V is TRBV20-1 and J is TRBJ2-7; TRBD1 aligns across 9 bases. CDR3 length equals 15 residues. Unmatched junction bases numbered 8, after V lost 2 bases and J lost 3 bases. Germline lookup yields CDR1 DFQATT and CDR2 SNEGSKA (reference sequence).

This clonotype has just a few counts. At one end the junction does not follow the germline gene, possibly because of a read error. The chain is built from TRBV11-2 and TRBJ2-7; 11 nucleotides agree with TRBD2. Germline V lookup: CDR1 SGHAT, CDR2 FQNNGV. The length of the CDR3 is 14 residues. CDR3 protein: CASSLAGGGLEQYF. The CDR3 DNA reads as TGCGCCAGCAGCCTAGCGGGAGGTGGGCTCGAGCAGTACTTC.

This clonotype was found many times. CDR3 in DNA: TGTGCCACCAGCAGAAACCGGGACGGACCTAACTATGGCTACACCTTC. This translates into CATSRNRDGPNYGYTF. The rearrangement links TRBV15 to TRBJ1-2; TRBD1 might be the D (5 bases). The CDR3 spans 16 residues. The V gene's germline CDR1 is LNHNV and CDR2 YYDKDF (reference sequence). V gave up 2 bases and J gave up 0 bases, with 13 bases separating them. Together with reference TRBV15 and TRBJ1-2, the CDR3 gives the full variable domain: DAMVIQNPRYQVTQFGKPVTLSCSQTLNHNVMYWYQQKSSQAPKLLFHYYDKDFNNEADTPDNFQSRRPNTSFCFLDIRSPGLGDTAMYLCATSRNRDGPNYGYTFGSGTRLTVV.

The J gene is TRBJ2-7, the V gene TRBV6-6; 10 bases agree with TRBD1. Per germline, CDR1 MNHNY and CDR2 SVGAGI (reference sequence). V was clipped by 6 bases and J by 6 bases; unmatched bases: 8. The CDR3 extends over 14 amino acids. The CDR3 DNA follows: TGTGCCAGCAGCTACAGGGACAGGGGCGGCGAGCAGTACTTC. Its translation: CASSYRDRGGEQYF.

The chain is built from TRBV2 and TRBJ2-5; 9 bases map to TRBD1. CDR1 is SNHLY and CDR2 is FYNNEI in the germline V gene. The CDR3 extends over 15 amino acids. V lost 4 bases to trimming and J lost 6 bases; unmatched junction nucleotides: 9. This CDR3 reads CASSGSKDRGKTQYF. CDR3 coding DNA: TGTGCCAGCAGTGGATCAAAGGACAGGGGAAAGACCCAGTACTTC.

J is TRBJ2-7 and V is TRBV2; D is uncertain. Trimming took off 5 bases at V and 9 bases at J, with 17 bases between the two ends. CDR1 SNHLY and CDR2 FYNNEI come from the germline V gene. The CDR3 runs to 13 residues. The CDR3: CASSPPSSGRQYF. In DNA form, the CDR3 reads TGTGCCAGCAGTCCGCCCTCCTCTGGGCGGCAGTACTTC.

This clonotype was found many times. In nucleotides, the CDR3 is TGTGCCAGCAGCTCGACACTTGGTCAGTACTTC. Its translation is CASSSTLGQYF. The chain carries TRBV7-9 and TRBJ2-5; no firm D call. Germline V gives CDR1 SEHNR, CDR2 FQNEAQ (reference sequence). This CDR3 is built from 11 residues. V was shortened by 4 bases and J by 11 bases, with 11 bases between the two germline ends.

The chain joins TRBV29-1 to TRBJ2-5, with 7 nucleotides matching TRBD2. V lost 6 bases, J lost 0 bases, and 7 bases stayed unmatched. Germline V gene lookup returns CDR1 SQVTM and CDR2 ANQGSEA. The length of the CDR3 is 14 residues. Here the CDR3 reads CSVGAGVYQETQYF. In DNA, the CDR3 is TGCAGCGTGGGCGCGGGGGTGTACCAAGAGACCCAGTACTTC.

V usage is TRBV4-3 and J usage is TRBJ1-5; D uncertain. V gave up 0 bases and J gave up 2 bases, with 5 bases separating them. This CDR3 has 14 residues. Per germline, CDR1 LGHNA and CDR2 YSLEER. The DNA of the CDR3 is TGCGCCAGCAGCCAAGAAAGACGCAATCAGCCCCAGCATTTT. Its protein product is CASSQERRNQPQHF.